Presented here are 7 T cell receptor beta chains from one specimen sequenced in a study of T cells in women clearing cervical HPV infection. Sequenced by immunoSEQ multiplex PCR; TCRdb stores in-frame clones only, minus some. In all, the sample yields tens of thousands of clones. The sequencing input was blood buffy coat. These TCRs come from a woman between 18 and 70 years old with a cervical HPV16 infection that either progressed to CIN3+ or cleared (not recorded which).

Note on this clone: The CDR3 extends 3 residues past the end of the read, so its final part is completed from the germline J gene. The chain has TRBV28 and TRBJ2-7; D perhaps matches TRBD1 (7 bases). This CDR3 has 15 amino acids. The V end lost 5 bases, the J end lost 0 bases, and 14 bases lay between the germline ends. CDR1 is MDHEN and CDR2 is SYDVKM in the germline V gene. The CDR3 loop is CASSRGRGSSYEQYF. The sequenced CDR3 bases are TGTGCCAGCAGTAGGGGGCGGGGCAGCTCCTACGAG.

Worth noting for this clone: Read coverage stops 3 residues before the CDR3 terminus; the germline J gene supplies the remainder. This chain joins TRBV19 and TRBJ2-2; 8 nucleotides match TRBD2. Germline CDR1 LNHDA, CDR2 SQIVND (reference sequence). With 3 bases clipped from V and 5 bases from J, the junction kept 8 bases outside the gene matches. CDR3 length: 16 amino acids. The covered CDR3 bases are TGTGCCAGTAGTATTCTAGCGGGCCGTGGAACCGGGGAG. This encodes CASSILAGRGTGE. The CDR3 as a whole reads CASSILAGRGTGELFF.

Remarks on this clone: The read falls 3 residues short of the CDR3 end, and the missing part is taken from the germline J gene. The V and J genes are TRBV5-6 and TRBJ1-1, with D possibly matching TRBD1 (6 bases). V lost 0 bases, J lost 1 base, and 10 bases lay in between. CDR3 length: 15 amino acids. Germline V gene sequence: CDR1 SGHDT, CDR2 YYEEEE. CDR3 bases read: TGTGCCAGCAGCTTGGACAGGGTAACGAACACTGAA. It is translated as CASSLDRVTNTE. From start to end, the CDR3 is CASSLDRVTNTEAFF.

The CDR3 bases that were read are TGTGCCAGCAGCCCCCAGCGGGCCTATGGC. Its protein is CASSPQRAYG. The whole CDR3 sequence reads CASSPQRAYGYTF. The chain has TRBV28 and TRBJ1-2; D remains unclear. The read ends 3 residues before the CDR3 terminus; that terminus is restored from the germline J gene. The CDR3 extends over 13 amino acids. V gave up 6 bases and J gave up 4 bases, with 12 bases separating them. Germline V gene lookup returns CDR1 MDHEN and CDR2 SYDVKM.

Note on this clone: The CDR3 is cut off 3 residues early in the read; its end comes from the germline J gene. The chain has TRBV20-1 and TRBJ2-1; 8 nucleotides match TRBD1. The CDR3 is 12 residues long. Germline CDR1 is DFQATT and CDR2 is SNEGSKA (reference sequence). V gave up 6 bases and J gave up 7 bases; unmatched junction bases: 5. CDR3 DNA (partial): TGCAGTGCCAACAGGGGGTCGAATGAG. Translated: CSANRGSNE. The whole CDR3 is CSANRGSNEQFF.

The CDR3 here is CASSYGRVGEQYF. The covered CDR3 bases are TGTGCCAGCAGTTATGGCAGGGTCGGCGAG. The chain employs TRBV12-3 or TRBV12-4 and TRBJ2-7; D may be TRBD1 (5 bases). The CDR3 extends 3 residues past the end of the read, so its final part is completed from the germline J gene. This CDR3 comprises 13 residues. The V and J ends lost 4 bases and 6 bases respectively, with 13 bases between them.

A note on this clone: The read terminates 3 residues ahead of where the CDR3 ends, so the germline J gene completes it. The chain has TRBV6-2 or TRBV6-3 and TRBJ2-2; tentative D call: TRBD1 (5 bases). CDR3 length equals 16 residues. Germline V lookup: CDR1 MNHEY, CDR2 SVGEGT. The V end lost 4 bases, the J end lost 4 bases, and 16 bases lay between the germline ends. CDR3 residues: CASSFSGTGLTGELFF. The part of the CDR3 DNA that was read is TGTGCCAGCAGTTTTTCCGGAACAGGTCTCACCGGGGAG.